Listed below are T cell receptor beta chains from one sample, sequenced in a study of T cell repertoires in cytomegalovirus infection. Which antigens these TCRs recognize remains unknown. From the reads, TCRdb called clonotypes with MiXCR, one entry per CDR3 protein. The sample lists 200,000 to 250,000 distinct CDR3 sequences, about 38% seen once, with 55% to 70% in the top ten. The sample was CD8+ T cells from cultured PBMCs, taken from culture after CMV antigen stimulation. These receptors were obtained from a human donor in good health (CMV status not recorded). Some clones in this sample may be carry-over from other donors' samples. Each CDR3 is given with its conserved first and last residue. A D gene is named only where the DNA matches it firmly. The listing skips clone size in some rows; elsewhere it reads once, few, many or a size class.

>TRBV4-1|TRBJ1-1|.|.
TGCGCCAGCAGTTCTAGCAGGCCCGAGGACACTGAAGCTTTCTTT
CASSSSRPEDTEAFF
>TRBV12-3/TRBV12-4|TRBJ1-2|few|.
TGTGCCAGCAGTTTAGCAACGGGGTCCGTTATAGGCTACACCTTC
CASSLATGSVIGYTF
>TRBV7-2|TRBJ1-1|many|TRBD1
TGTGCCAGCAGCGTGACAGGGGGCACTGAAGCTTTCTTT
CASSVTGGTEAFF
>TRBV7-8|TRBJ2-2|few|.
TGTGCCAGCACCCCCCGCGGGGCCGGGGAGCTGTTTTTT
CASTPRGAGELFF
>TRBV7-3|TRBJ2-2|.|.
TGTGCCAGCAGCTCTACAGGGCGAAGGAACACCGGGGAGCTGTTTTTT
CASSSTGRRNTGELFF
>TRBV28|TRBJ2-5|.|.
TGTGCCAGCACGAGCCGGGACCAAGAGACCCAGTACTTC
CASTSRDQETQYF
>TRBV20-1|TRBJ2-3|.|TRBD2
TGCAGTGCTAGAGGCCCTAGCGGGAGGATTACAGATACGCAGTATTTT
CSARGPSGRITDTQYF
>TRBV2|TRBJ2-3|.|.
TGTGCCAACTCTAAGCAACAAGATACGCAGTATTTT
CANSKQQDTQYF
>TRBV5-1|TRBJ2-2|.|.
TGCGCCAGCAGCGGCCCCCCCGGTGCCGGGGAGCTGTTTTTT
CASSGPPGAGELFF
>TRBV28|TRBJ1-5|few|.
TGTGCCAGCAGTTTGTCCGACAGCATTAATCAGCCCCAGCATTTT
CASSLSDSINQPQHF
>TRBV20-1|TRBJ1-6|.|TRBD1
TGCAGTGCTAGAGATAGGGACAGGTTCTCACCCCTCCACTTT
CSARDRDRFSPLHF
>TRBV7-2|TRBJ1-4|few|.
TGTGCCAGCAGCTTAGATGTAGGGAAAGCCCTCCTGTTTTTT
CASSLDVGKALLFF
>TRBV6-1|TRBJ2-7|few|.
TGTGCCAGCAGTGACTTTACAGGGAGAGGAACCTACGAGCAGTACTTC
CASSDFTGRGTYEQYF
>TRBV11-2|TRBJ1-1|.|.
TGTGCCAGCAGCTCCCCCTCTGAAGCTTTCTTT
CASSSPSEAFF